Each of the 31 T cell receptor beta chains below was sequenced from the same sample in a study of T cells in Graves' hyperthyroidism and ophthalmopathy. TCR beta CDR3 sequences were amplified from RNA transcripts. First-round RT-PCR targeting the TCR CDR3 was performed with the HTBI primer set. TCRdb used MiXCR to reprocess the multiplex PCR reads, holding one entry per CDR3 protein. The data show about half a million distinct CDR3 sequences, with more than 15% seen just once and around 28% held by the top ten. Sequencing was done on a sample of blood. The receptors here all came from a woman aged 25 to 39 with Graves' ophthalmopathy.

This clonotype came up many times. The chain carries TRBV2 and TRBJ1-1; perhaps TRBD1 as D (6 bases). V was pared by 0 bases and J by 7 bases, with 18 bases between. Germline values: CDR1 SNHLY, CDR2 FYNNEI. The CDR3 runs to 16 residues. The CDR3 is CASSEALRQGWYEAFF. The CDR3 DNA follows: TGTGCCAGCAGTGAAGCGCTTCGGCAGGGGTGGTATGAAGCTTTCTTT.

About this clonotype: One junction end disagrees with the germline gene, perhaps due to a read error. V is TRBV27 and J is TRBJ2-3; D ambiguous. The germline V gene has CDR1 MNHEY and CDR2 SMNVEV (reference sequence). This CDR3 comprises 13 residues. CDR3 protein: CAGSTWGTDTQYF. CDR3 nucleotide sequence: TGTGCCGGCAGTACATGGGGCACAGATACGCAGTATTTT.

The chain links TRBV6-4 to TRBJ2-5; no definite D call. Trimming stripped 5 bases from V and 10 bases from J, with 23 bases between. The CDR3 spans 15 residues. Germline CDR1 reads MRHNA; CDR2 reads SNTAGT. The CDR3 DNA reads as TGTGCCAGCAGTTCCTCTCGGACGGCCGCGTTGGGCCAGTACTTC. This gives the protein CASSSSRTAALGQYF.

The V call is TRBV15, the J call TRBJ2-4; D possibly matches TRBD1 or TRBD2 (5 bases each). The CDR3 runs 15 residues. Germline loops: CDR1 LNHNV, CDR2 YYDKDF (reference sequence). The germline V and J ends were trimmed by 4 bases and 3 bases, with 13 bases remaining between them. CDR3 sequence reads: CATSTARELKNIQYF. The CDR3 DNA reads as TGTGCCACCAGCACTGCCAGGGAGCTCAAAAACATTCAGTACTTC.

This clonotype was counted at least ten times. The rearrangement uses TRBV7-2 and TRBJ2-6; D remains unclear. This CDR3 is built from 16 residues. Trimming cost V 0 bases and J 2 bases, with 8 bases left between them. Germline V gives CDR1 SGHTA, CDR2 FQGNSA. Here the CDR3 DNA reads TGTGCCAGCAGCTTAGCTTCTGGTACTGGGGCCAACGTCCTGACTTTC. This sequence encodes CASSLASGTGANVLTF.

This clonotype was recorded a few times. The chain employs TRBV6-1 and TRBJ2-1; maybe TRBD2 (5 bases). Germline values: CDR1 MNHNS, CDR2 SASEGT. The V gene lost 3 bases and the J gene lost 2 bases, with 11 bases spanning the gap. The CDR3 totals 15 residues. This CDR3 is CASSDFWGAYNEQFF. As DNA, the CDR3 is TGTGCCAGCAGTGACTTCTGGGGAGCCTACAATGAGCAGTTCTTC.

This clonotype appeared a few times. DNA for the CDR3: TGTGCCAGTAGTATAGGGGGGTCGGGAGAGACCCAGTACTTC. This translates into CASSIGGSGETQYF. V usage is TRBV19 and J usage is TRBJ2-5; the D gene could be TRBD1 or TRBD2 (5 bases each). This CDR3 has 14 amino acids. V lost 1 base, J lost 4 bases, and 10 bases lay in between. Germline assignment: CDR1 LNHDA and CDR2 SQIVND (reference sequence).

This clonotype has a count of ten or more. The chain uses TRBV20-1 and TRBJ2-2; D is possibly TRBD1 (6 bases). CDR3 length equals 14 residues. The germline gives CDR1 DFQATT, CDR2 SNEGSKA (reference sequence). Deletions cut 6 bases from V and 5 bases from J, with 16 bases between. The CDR3 sequence: CSAARTDRTGELFF. The DNA for the CDR3 is TGCAGTGCCGCGAGGACCGACAGGACCGGGGAGCTGTTTTTT.

In DNA, the CDR3 is TGTGCCAGCAGCTCCATAGATAATTCACCCCTCCACTTT. It encodes CASSSIDNSPLHF. The gene calls are TRBV6-1 and TRBJ1-6; no firm D call. V was pared by 6 bases and J by 5 bases, with 8 bases between. Germline V gene lookup returns CDR1 MNHNS and CDR2 SASEGT. This CDR3 is built from 13 residues.

The V call is TRBV4-1, the J call TRBJ2-7; no clear D. Germline CDR1 MGHRA, CDR2 YSYEKL. Trimming cost V 4 bases and J 0 bases, with 10 bases left between them. The CDR3 is 14 residues long. The chain's CDR3 is CASSRVVASYEQYF. The CDR3 DNA reads as TGCGCCAGCAGCCGCGTGGTGGCCTCCTACGAGCAGTACTTC.

This clonotype has a handful of counts. One end of the junction fails to match germline, which may point to a read error. This rearrangement joins TRBV7-3 to TRBJ2-5; D gene ambiguous. The germline CDR1 and CDR2 sequences are SGHTA and FQGTGA. The CDR3 has 13 residues. CDR3 residues: CASSPGHKEPQYF. The DNA for the CDR3 is TGTGCCAGCAGCCCGGGCCACAAAGAGCCCCAGTACTTC.

This clonotype was detected only a few times. The V gene is TRBV12-3 or TRBV12-4, the J gene TRBJ1-2; D gene uncertain. Trimming cost V 4 bases and J 8 bases, with 20 bases left between them. The CDR3 is 15 residues long. The CDR3 loop is CASSSNGPNGRGYTF. The CDR3 DNA reads TGTGCCAGCAGTTCCAACGGCCCGAATGGCCGCGGCTACACCTTC.

This clonotype was observed at least ten times. The V and J genes are TRBV11-2 and TRBJ2-3; D might be TRBD2 (5 bases). V shed 5 bases and J shed 6 bases, with 15 bases lying between them. The CDR3 sequence is 14 residues long. Germline values: CDR1 SGHAT, CDR2 FQNNGV. CDR3 region: CASSLRIGGDTQYF. The CDR3 nucleotides read TGTGCCAGCAGCCTCCGGATAGGCGGGGATACGCAGTATTTT. The full variable domain, rest sourced from reference TRBV11-2 and TRBJ2-3, is EAGVAQSPRYKIIEKRQSVAFWCNPISGHATLYWYQQILGQGPKLLIQFQNNGVVDDSQLPKDRFSAERLKGVDSTLKIQPAKLEDSAVYLCASSLRIGGDTQYFGPGTRLTVL.

This clonotype was found many times. V usage is TRBV7-2 and J usage is TRBJ1-5, with 7 bases lining up with TRBD1. The germline V gene encodes CDR1 SGHTA and CDR2 FQGNSA. V lost 1 base to trimming and J lost 7 bases; unmatched junction nucleotides: 10. This CDR3 is 16 amino acids long. Written as DNA, the CDR3 is TGTGCCAGCAGCTTAGGAGGGACAGCGGACACCCAGCCCCAGCATTTT. It translates to CASSLGGTADTQPQHF.

The J gene is TRBJ2-1, the V gene TRBV7-9; TRBD2 aligns across 8 bases. The length of the CDR3 is 12 residues. The germline V gene encodes CDR1 SEHNR and CDR2 FQNEAQ (reference sequence). The ends lost 9 bases at V and 9 bases at J; junction bases unmatched: 7. DNA for the CDR3: TGTGCCAGTGAAATTAGCGGGACTGAGCAGTTCTTC. Encoded protein: CASEISGTEQFF.

The chain links TRBV4-1 to TRBJ1-1, with D unresolved. From germline, CDR1 is MGHRA and CDR2 YSYEKL. Trimming took off 1 base at V and 0 bases at J, with 9 bases between the two ends. This CDR3 spans 15 amino acids. The CDR3 coding sequence is TGCGCCAGCAGCCAAGCGGGTATAGTGAACACTGAAGCTTTCTTT. Translated: CASSQAGIVNTEAFF.

This clonotype was recorded many times. The rearrangement joins TRBV20-1 to TRBJ2-7; 8 positions agree with TRBD1. Trimming at V came to 4 bases and at J to 3 bases, leaving 5 bases not matched to a gene. This CDR3 spans 13 amino acids. Germline assignment: CDR1 DFQATT and CDR2 SNEGSKA (reference sequence). The CDR3 DNA sequence: TGCAGTGCTACGGGACAGGATCTCTACGAGCAGTACTTC. Its translation is CSATGQDLYEQYF.

Of note for this clonotype: The conserved phenylalanine or tryptophan normally closing the CDR3 is absent here, so this likely arose from a read error. CDR3 residues: CATSIRGTGELFS. DNA of the CDR3: TGCGCCACCTCGATCAGGGGTACCGGGGAGCTGTTTTCT. The V call is TRBV5-1, the J call TRBJ2-2; a possible D gene is TRBD1 (6 bases). CDR1 is SGHRS, CDR2 YFSETQ, per germline. The CDR3 loop spans 13 amino acids. Trimming stripped 9 bases from V and 5 bases from J, with 14 bases between.

About this clonotype itself: A read error may explain this, as a much larger clone is one base away. The CDR3 DNA follows: TGTGCCAGCAGTTACGCGGGGGCAGGTTATACGCAGTATTTT. Protein product: CASSYAGAGYTQYF. The chain couples TRBV6-5 to TRBJ2-3, with D maybe TRBD2 (7 bases). CDR3 length: 14 residues. Trimming stripped 2 bases from V and 7 bases from J, with 13 bases between. CDR1 is MNHEY, CDR2 SVGAGI, per germline.

This clonotype was counted at least ten times. V gene TRBV5-6 combines with J gene TRBJ2-5; the D call may be TRBD1 or TRBD2 (5 bases each). With 7 bases removed from V and 5 bases from J, the gap between germline ends came to 21 bases. CDR3 length equals 15 residues. From germline, CDR1 is SGHDT and CDR2 YYEEEE. The CDR3 DNA sequence: TGTGCCAGCCTAATGAGGCTAGTGGGGGAGGAGACCCAGTACTTC. It translates to CASLMRLVGEETQYF.

This rearrangement joins TRBV7-9 to TRBJ2-7; D remains ambiguous. CDR3 length: 15 amino acids. V was cut by 5 bases and J by 6 bases, with 20 bases left in between. Germline CDR1 is SEHNR and CDR2 is FQNEAQ (reference sequence). The chain's CDR3 is CASSPVDRFSGEQYF. The CDR3 DNA sequence: TGTGCCAGCAGCCCAGTGGACCGCTTTTCGGGCGAGCAGTACTTC. Together with reference TRBV7-9 and TRBJ2-7, the CDR3 gives the full variable domain: DTGVSQNPRHKITKRGQNVTFRCDPISEHNRLYWYRQTLGQGPEFLTYFQNEAQLEKSRLLSDRFSAERPKGSFSTLEIQRTEQGDSAMYLCASSPVDRFSGEQYFGPGTRLTVT.

The sample holds a few counts of this clonotype. This sequence joins TRBV28 and TRBJ1-5; tentative D call: TRBD1 (6 bases). V was cut by 3 bases and J by 3 bases, with 12 bases left in between. This CDR3 spans 15 amino acids. CDR1 MDHEN and CDR2 SYDVKM come from the germline V gene. This chain's CDR3 is CASSFQGTHNQPQHF. In nucleotides, the CDR3 is TGTGCCAGCAGTTTCCAGGGGACCCACAATCAGCCCCAGCATTTT.

This clonotype was detected many times. The chain uses TRBV12-3 or TRBV12-4 and TRBJ2-5; unclear D gene. The CDR3 contains 15 residues. V lost 3 bases and J 5 bases, leaving 16 bases between the germline ends. The CDR3: CASSFPSMGRETQYF. The CDR3 DNA sequence: TGTGCCAGCAGTTTCCCTAGTATGGGCCGGGAGACCCAGTACTTC.

This clonotype was recorded a few times. CDR3 DNA: TGTGCCTGGAGTGCCCTGGGGGAGGGCTCCTACAATGAGCAGTTCTTC. Residues: CAWSALGEGSYNEQFF. The rearrangement uses TRBV30 and TRBJ2-1, with TRBD2 identical over 7 bases. The CDR3 loop spans 16 amino acids. The ends lost 1 base at V and 0 bases at J; junction bases unmatched: 6. The germline gives CDR1 GTSNPN, CDR2 SVGIG (reference sequence).

This clonotype was counted only a few times. The chain is built from TRBV4-1 and TRBJ1-1; perhaps TRBD1 as D (5 bases). Between the trimmed V and J ends, which lost 4 bases and 1 base, there was a span of 16 bases. This CDR3 spans 16 amino acids. Germline V gene lookup returns CDR1 MGHRA and CDR2 YSYEKL. The CDR3 spells CASSPLQLGGNTEAFF. The CDR3 DNA follows: TGCGCCAGCAGCCCCCTCCAACTGGGGGGGAACACTGAAGCTTTCTTT.

This clonotype has ten or more counts. The chain recombines TRBV28 with TRBJ1-5, with TRBD1 identical over 8 bases. The V gene end was trimmed by 5 bases and the J gene end by 1 base; junction bases not matched to a gene: 7. The CDR3 contains 16 residues. Germline V gene lookup returns CDR1 MDHEN and CDR2 SYDVKM. The CDR3 DNA follows: TGTGCCAGCAGTCGGACAGGGATCCGGAGCAATCAGCCCCAGCATTTT. Translating gives CASSRTGIRSNQPQHF.

This clonotype was counted ten times or more. This chain connects TRBV7-2 to TRBJ2-7; D gene uncertain. The germline V and J ends were trimmed by 5 bases and 2 bases, with 10 bases remaining between them. CDR3 length: 13 amino acids. Per germline, CDR1 SGHTA and CDR2 FQGNSA. In DNA form, the CDR3 reads TGTGCCAGCAGCCCTGTGAATACCTACGAGCAGTACTTC. Protein: CASSPVNTYEQYF.

This clonotype was counted many times. The chain couples TRBV7-8 to TRBJ2-5, with 7 bases identical to TRBD1. Germline V gives CDR1 SGHVS, CDR2 FQNEAQ. The V segment lost 5 bases and the J segment 1 base; nucleotides outside the gene matches: 7. The CDR3 runs to 15 residues. CDR3 DNA: TGTGCCAGCAGCCTCAGAGACAGGGCCCAAGAGACCCAGTACTTC. Amino acids: CASSLRDRAQETQYF.

Ten or more counts support this clonotype. V and J are TRBV9 and TRBJ1-5, with 10 bases that match TRBD1. The length of the CDR3 is 15 residues. V trimming: 5 bases; J trimming: 6 bases; junction bases outside the gene matches: 8. CDR1 is SGDLS, CDR2 YYNGEE, per germline. CDR3: CASSLTGGAGQPQHF. The CDR3 region has the DNA TGTGCCAGCAGTCTGACAGGGGGCGCGGGTCAGCCCCAGCATTTT.

Many counts were recorded for this clonotype. This rearrangement joins TRBV6-1 to TRBJ2-5; unclear D gene. This CDR3 comprises 13 residues. Germline V gene data show CDR1 as MNHNS and CDR2 as SASEGT. V was shortened by 7 bases and J by 4 bases, with 13 bases between the two germline ends. The chain's CDR3 is CASNPLSIETQYF. The CDR3 coding sequence is TGTGCCAGCAACCCGCTCTCCATAGAGACCCAGTACTTC.

This clonotype was counted only a few times. A much larger clone lies one base from this, so it may be a read error. Because the CDR3 is missing its conserved closing phenylalanine or tryptophan, this is likely a read error. The V and J genes are TRBV7-2 and TRBJ2-1, with 11 positions matching TRBD2. Germline V lookup: CDR1 SGHTA, CDR2 FQGNSA. The CDR3 is 15 amino acids. V lost 5 bases to trimming and J lost 4 bases; unmatched junction nucleotides: 4. Here the CDR3 reads CASSAGLAVYNEQFS. In nucleotides, the CDR3 is TGTGCCAGCAGCGCGGGACTAGCGGTATACAATGAGCAGTTCTCC.